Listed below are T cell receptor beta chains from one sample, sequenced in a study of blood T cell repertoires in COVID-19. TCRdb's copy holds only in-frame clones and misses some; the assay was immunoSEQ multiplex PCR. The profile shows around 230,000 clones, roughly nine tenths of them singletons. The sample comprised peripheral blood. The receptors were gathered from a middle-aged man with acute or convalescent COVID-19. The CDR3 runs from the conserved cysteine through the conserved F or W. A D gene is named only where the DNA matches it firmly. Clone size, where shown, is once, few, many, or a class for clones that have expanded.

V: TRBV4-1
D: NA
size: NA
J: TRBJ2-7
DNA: TGCGCCAGCAGCCATCCCCGACAGGTTTACGAGCAGTACTTC
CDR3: CASSHPRQVYEQYF

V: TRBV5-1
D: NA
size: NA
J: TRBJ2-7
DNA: TGCGCCAGCAGCGACACTAGCTTGTCGGTCTACGAGCAGTACTTC
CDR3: CASSDTSLSVYEQYF

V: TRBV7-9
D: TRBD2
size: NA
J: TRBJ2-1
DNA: TGTGCCAGCAGGTCCGAACTAGCGGGGGTCGGTGAGCAGTTCTTC
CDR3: CASRSELAGVGEQFF

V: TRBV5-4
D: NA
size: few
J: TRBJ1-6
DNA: TGTGCCAGCAGCTTTGGCACAGGGTTTGGGAGCTCCTATAATTCACCCCTCCACTTT
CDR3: CASSFGTGFGSSYNSPLHF

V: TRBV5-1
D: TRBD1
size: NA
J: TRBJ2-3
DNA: TGCGCCAGCAGCCCGGAGCCGGGACAGGGGACAGATACGCAGTATTTT
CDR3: CASSPEPGQGTDTQYF

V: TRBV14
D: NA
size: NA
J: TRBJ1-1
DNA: TGTGCCAGCAGCCTCCCAGGGATGAACACTGAAGCTTTCTTT
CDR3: CASSLPGMNTEAFF

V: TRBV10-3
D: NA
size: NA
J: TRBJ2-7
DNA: TGTGCCATCAGTGGGGGACAAGGGGACTACGAGCAGTACTTC
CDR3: CAISGGQGDYEQYF

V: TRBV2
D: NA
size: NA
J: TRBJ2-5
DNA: TGTGCCAGCAGTCGCCAGGGAGGACAAGAGACCCAGTACTTC
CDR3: CASSRQGGQETQYF

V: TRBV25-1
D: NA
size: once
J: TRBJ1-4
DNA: TGTGCCAGCAGTGACAACGAGGATCTCCACGATTTTAATGAAAAACTGTTTTTT
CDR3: CASSDNEDLHDFNEKLFF

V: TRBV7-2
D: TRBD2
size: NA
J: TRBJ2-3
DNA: TGTGCCAGCAGCTCTGGACTAGCGACAGATACGCAGTATTTT
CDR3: CASSSGLATDTQYF

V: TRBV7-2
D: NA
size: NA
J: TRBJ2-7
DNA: TGTGCCAGCAGCGACACAGGGTCCCGCTCCTACGAGCAGTACTTC
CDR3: CASSDTGSRSYEQYF

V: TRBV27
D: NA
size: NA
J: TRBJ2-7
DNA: TGTGCCAGCAGTTCTGGGCTAACGGGGGAGCAGTACTTC
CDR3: CASSSGLTGEQYF

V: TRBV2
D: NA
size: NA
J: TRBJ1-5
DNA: TGTGCCAGCAGTGGACAGCCCAATCAGCCCCAGCATTTT
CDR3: CASSGQPNQPQHF

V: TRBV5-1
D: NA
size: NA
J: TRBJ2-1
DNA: TGCGCCAGCAGCTCTTTGCGTGGCGGCGAGCAGTTCTTC
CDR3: CASSSLRGGEQFF

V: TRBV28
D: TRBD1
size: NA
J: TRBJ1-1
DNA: TGTGCCAGCAGTCCGGACAGGGTCACTGAAGCTTTCTTT
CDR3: CASSPDRVTEAFF

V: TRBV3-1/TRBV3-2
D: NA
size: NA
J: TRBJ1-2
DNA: TGTGCCAGCAGCCTTCGAGTGTCTGGCTACACCTTC
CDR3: CASSLRVSGYTF

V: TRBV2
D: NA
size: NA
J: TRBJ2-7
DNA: TGTGCCAGCAGTGAGCCGGGTCCCTACGAGCAGTACTTC
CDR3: CASSEPGPYEQYF

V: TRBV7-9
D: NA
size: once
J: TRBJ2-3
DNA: TGTGCCAGCAGCTTAGAGGCAGGCGATACGAATACGCAGTATTTT
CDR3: CASSLEAGDTNTQYF

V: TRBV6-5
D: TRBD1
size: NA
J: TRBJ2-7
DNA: TGTGCCAGCCAGTCGGAGACAGGGATGCCCTACGAGCAGTACTTC
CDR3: CASQSETGMPYEQYF

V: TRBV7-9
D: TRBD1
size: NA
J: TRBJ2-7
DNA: TGTGCCAGCAGCTACGGGACAGGGGCGGGAGAGCAGTACTTC
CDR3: CASSYGTGAGEQYF

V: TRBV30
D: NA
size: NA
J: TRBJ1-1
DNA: TGTGCCTGGAGTGTACTCGGACAGCTAAACACTGAAGCTTTCTTT
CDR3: CAWSVLGQLNTEAFF

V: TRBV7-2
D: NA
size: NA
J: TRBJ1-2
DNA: TGTGCCAGCAGCTTAGGCGCAAACTATGGCTACACCTTC
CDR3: CASSLGANYGYTF

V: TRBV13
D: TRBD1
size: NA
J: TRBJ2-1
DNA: TGTGCCAGCAGCTTAGACAGGGGGAATGAGCAGTTCTTC
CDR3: CASSLDRGNEQFF

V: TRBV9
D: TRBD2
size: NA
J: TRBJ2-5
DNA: TGTGCCAGCAGCGTGGGACTTCGGCTAGCGGGGGCAGAGACCCAGTACTTC
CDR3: CASSVGLRLAGAETQYF

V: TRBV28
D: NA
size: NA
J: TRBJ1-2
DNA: TGTGCCAGCAGTAAAGAAGTGGGGCGGGGCTGGGGCTACACCTTC
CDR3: CASSKEVGRGWGYTF

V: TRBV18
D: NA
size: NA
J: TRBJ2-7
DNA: TGTGCCAGCTCACCACCGGGAGACGGTTCCTACGAGCAGTACTTC
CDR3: CASSPPGDGSYEQYF

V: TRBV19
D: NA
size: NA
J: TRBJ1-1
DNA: TGTGCCAGTAGCCGAGGGGGACAAAAAGCTTTCTTT
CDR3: CASSRGGQKAFF

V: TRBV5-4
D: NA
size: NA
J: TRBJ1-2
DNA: TGTGCCAGCAGCCTGGACAGCAACTATGGCTACACCTTC
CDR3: CASSLDSNYGYTF

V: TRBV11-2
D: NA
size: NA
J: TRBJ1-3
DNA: TGTGCCAGCAGTTACGAGGGATACGGAAACACCATATATTTT
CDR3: CASSYEGYGNTIYF

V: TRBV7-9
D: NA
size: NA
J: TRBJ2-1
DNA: TGTGCCAGCAGCTCCCACTATGGGATCGGGGGAAAACAATACAATGAGCAGTTCTTC
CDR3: CASSSHYGIGGKQYNEQFF

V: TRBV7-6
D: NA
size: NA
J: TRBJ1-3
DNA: TGTGCCAGCAGCCCAGACCCCGGGATCTCTGGAAACACCATATATTTT
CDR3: CASSPDPGISGNTIYF

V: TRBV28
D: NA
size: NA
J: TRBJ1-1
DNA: TGTGCCAGCAGTGCCGCAACAGGGTATAACACTGAAGCTTTCTTT
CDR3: CASSAATGYNTEAFF

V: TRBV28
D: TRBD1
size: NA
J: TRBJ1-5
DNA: TGTGCCAGCAGTGCGGACAGGAGGCCCTTTCAGCCCCAGCATTTT
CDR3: CASSADRRPFQPQHF

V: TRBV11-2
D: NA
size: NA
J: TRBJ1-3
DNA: TGTGCCAGCAGCCTGGCTTTCTCGGGAAACACCATATATTTT
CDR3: CASSLAFSGNTIYF

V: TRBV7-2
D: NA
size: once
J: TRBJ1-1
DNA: TGTGCCAGCAGGGACCTTGGGGGGTTCACTGAAGCTTTCTTT
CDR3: CASRDLGGFTEAFF

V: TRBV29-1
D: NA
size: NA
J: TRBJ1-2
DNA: TGCAGCGTTGAGGGCCGCGGGCTTAACTATGGCTACACCTTC
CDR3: CSVEGRGLNYGYTF

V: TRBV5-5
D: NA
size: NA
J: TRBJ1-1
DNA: TGTGCCAGCAGCTGGGTGTCGGCGGGGGAAGCTTTCTTT
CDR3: CASSWVSAGEAFF

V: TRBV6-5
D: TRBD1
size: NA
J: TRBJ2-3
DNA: TGTGCCAGCAGAACAGGGGGACCGGATACGCAGTATTTT
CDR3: CASRTGGPDTQYF

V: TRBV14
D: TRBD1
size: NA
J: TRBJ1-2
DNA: TGTGCCAGCAGCCCGTGGACAGGGGGGAGATACACCTTC
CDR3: CASSPWTGGRYTF

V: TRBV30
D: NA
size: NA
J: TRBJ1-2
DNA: TGTGCCTGGAGTGTAGGAGGAGGATCTAACTATGGCTACACCTTC
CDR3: CAWSVGGGSNYGYTF

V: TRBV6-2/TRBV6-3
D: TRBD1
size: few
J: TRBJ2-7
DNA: TGTGCCAGCAGTTCGGGACAGGGGTCATCCGAGCAGTACTTC
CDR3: CASSSGQGSSEQYF

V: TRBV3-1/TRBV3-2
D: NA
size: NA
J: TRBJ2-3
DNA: TGTGCCAGCAGCCAAGAGGCGAGGCCTAGCACAGATACGCAGTATTTT
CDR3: CASSQEARPSTDTQYF

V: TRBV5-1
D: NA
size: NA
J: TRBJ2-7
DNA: TGCGCCAGCAGCCCGTTGCAGGGCCTCGAGCAGTACTTC
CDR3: CASSPLQGLEQYF